Presented here are 10 T cell receptor beta chains from one specimen sequenced in a study of cytomegalovirus exposure and HLA in healthy donors. Researchers ran the PCR with 60 Vbeta and 13 Jbeta primers. Produced via immunoSEQ multiplex PCR; TCRdb's table is partial and in-frame only. The sample holds roughly 130,000 clones, around 84% seen once. Sequences were obtained from PBMCs. These receptor sequences come from a woman aged 18-29 years in good health and CMV-seropositive.

The chain links TRBV4-1 to TRBJ2-3, with D possibly TRBD2 on 6 matching bases. V dropped 0 bases and J dropped 2 bases, with 15 bases sitting between them. The V gene's germline CDR1 is MGHRA and CDR2 YSYEKL. This CDR3 spans 17 amino acids. Written as DNA, the CDR3 is TGCGCCAGCAGCCAAGAAGCAAAAGCGGGTACCACAGATACGCAGTATTTT. It specifies CASSQEAKAGTTDTQYF.

This clone was found a few times. At one boundary the junction diverges from the germline segment, which might be a read error. The V and J genes are TRBV7-9 and TRBJ1-2; 7 bases line up with TRBD1. The CDR3 has 13 amino acids. Germline V gene lookup returns CDR1 SEHNR and CDR2 FQNEAQ (reference sequence). This CDR3 is CSSSRQGNYGYTF. The CDR3 nucleotides read TGTTCCAGCAGCCGACAGGGTAACTATGGCTACACCTTC.

This rearrangement joins TRBV5-1 to TRBJ2-7; the match to TRBD2 covers 11 bases. CDR1 is SGHRS and CDR2 is YFSETQ in the germline V gene. The V and J ends lost 3 bases and 3 bases, in that order; junction bases with no gene match: 11. CDR3 length: 17 amino acids. CDR3 amino acids: CASSSRVLAGVLYEQYF. The CDR3 DNA reads as TGCGCCAGCAGCTCCAGGGTACTAGCGGGGGTTCTCTACGAGCAGTACTTC.

This rearrangement joins TRBV10-3 to TRBJ1-5, with no clear D. Trimming pared 5 bases from V and 5 bases from J, leaving 7 bases between. CDR1 and CDR2 (germline): ENHRY, SYGVKD. The length of the CDR3 is 12 residues. The CDR3 nucleotides read TGTGCCATCAGTTCCAGCGATCAGCCCCAGCATTTT. This translates into CAISSSDQPQHF.

This chain links TRBV2 with TRBJ1-4, with a possible D match to TRBD1 (5 bases). The germline V and J ends were trimmed by 3 bases and 6 bases, with 8 bases remaining between them. Germline V gene lookup returns CDR1 SNHLY and CDR2 FYNNEI. CDR3 length: 13 residues. Here the CDR3 DNA reads TGTGCCAGCAGTGAGTCCAGGGATGAAAAACTGTTTTTT. Encoded protein: CASSESRDEKLFF.

The V and J genes are TRBV4-1 and TRBJ2-2, with a weak D call TRBD2 (7 bases). Germline V gives CDR1 MGHRA, CDR2 YSYEKL. The V and J ends lost 3 bases and 5 bases respectively, with 10 bases between them. The CDR3 sequence is 14 residues long. CDR3 DNA sequence: TGCGCCAGCAGCCAGGGAGGGGGGACCGGGGAGCTGTTTTTT. Its protein product is CASSQGGGTGELFF.

In its sample, this clone was seen once. The rearrangement links TRBV27 to TRBJ1-2; tentative D call: TRBD1 (6 bases). Trimming removed 4 bases from V and 0 bases from J, with 9 bases in between. The CDR3 is 14 amino acids. The V gene's germline CDR1 is MNHEY and CDR2 SMNVEV (reference sequence). The CDR3 nucleotides are TGTGCCAGCAGTTATACAGGGTCTAACTATGGCTACACCTTC. It yields the protein CASSYTGSNYGYTF.

A word on this clone: Other nucleotide sequences in the sample specify the same CDR3. The chain is built from TRBV6-5 and TRBJ2-7, with 8 bases fitting TRBD2. J gave up 3 bases and V 1 base, and 8 bases lay outside the gene matches. CDR3 length equals 16 residues. Germline V lookup: CDR1 MNHEY, CDR2 SVGAGI. CDR3 region: CASSYFGQAGDYEQYF. The CDR3, as DNA: TGTGCCAGCAGTTACTTCGGTCAAGCGGGGGACTACGAGCAGTACTTC.

This rearrangement joins TRBV7-9 to TRBJ1-2; no definite D call. The CDR3 runs to 13 residues. The ends were cut back, 0 bases at V and 7 bases at J, with 9 bases in the middle. Germline CDR1 reads SEHNR; CDR2 reads FQNEAQ (reference sequence). Here the CDR3 reads CASSLAPSGGYTF. CDR3 in DNA: TGTGCCAGCAGCTTAGCGCCTTCGGGTGGCTACACCTTC.

A few counts support this clone. The chain combines TRBV5-1 with TRBJ2-3; a weak D match, TRBD2 (5 bases). V lost 1 base to trimming and J lost 6 bases, with 12 bases between them. CDR3 length equals 14 residues. Germline assignment: CDR1 SGHRS and CDR2 YFSETQ. Written as DNA, the CDR3 is TGCGCCAGCAGCTTGCGACCAGGCGGGGATACGCAGTATTTT. Its translation is CASSLRPGGDTQYF. Full variable domain (outside the CDR3, taken from reference TRBV5-1 and TRBJ2-3): KAGVTQTPRYLIKTRGQQVTLSCSPISGHRSVSWYQQTPGQGLQFLFEYFSETQRNKGNFPGRFSGRQFSNSRSEMNVSTLELGDSALYLCASSLRPGGDTQYFGPGTRLTVL.